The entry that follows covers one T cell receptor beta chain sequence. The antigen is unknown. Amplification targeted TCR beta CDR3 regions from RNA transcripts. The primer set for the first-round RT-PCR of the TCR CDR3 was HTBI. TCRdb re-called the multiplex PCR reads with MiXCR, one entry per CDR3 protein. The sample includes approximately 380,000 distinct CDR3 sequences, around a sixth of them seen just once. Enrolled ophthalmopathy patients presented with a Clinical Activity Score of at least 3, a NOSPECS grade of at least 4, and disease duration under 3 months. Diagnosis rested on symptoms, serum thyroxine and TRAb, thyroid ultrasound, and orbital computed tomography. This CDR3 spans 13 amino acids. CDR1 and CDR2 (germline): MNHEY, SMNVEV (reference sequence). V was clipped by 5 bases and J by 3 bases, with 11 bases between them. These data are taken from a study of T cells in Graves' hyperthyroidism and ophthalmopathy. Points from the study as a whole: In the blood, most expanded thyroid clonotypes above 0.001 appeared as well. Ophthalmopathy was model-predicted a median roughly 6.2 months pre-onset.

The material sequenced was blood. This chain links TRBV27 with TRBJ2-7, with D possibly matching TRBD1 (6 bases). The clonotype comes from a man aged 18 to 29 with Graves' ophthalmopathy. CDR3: CASSPGTYYEQYF. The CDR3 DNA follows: TGTGCCAGCAGTCCCGGGACATACTACGAGCAGTACTTC.